This T cell receptor beta chain was recorded in a study of OX40 agonist ivuxolimab in advanced cancers. Context from the whole study: Ivuxolimab, which targeted the costimulatory receptor OX40 (CD134), was an agonistic, fully human IgG2 monoclonal antibody. Intravenous ivuxolimab was administered to patients every 2 weeks at six dose levels: 0.01, 0.1, 0.3, 1.5, 3 and 10 mg/kg. Of the roughly 53 patients in dose escalation, 19 had hepatocellular carcinoma, some 15 had melanoma, 9 had renal cell carcinoma and 9 had head and neck cancer. The dose-escalation cohort was roughly 87% male with a mean age of around 64 years, ranging from roughly 23 to 85. Patients were allowed to have had prior anti-PD-1, anti-PD-L1 or anti-CTLA-4 therapy, and around 41% of the dose-escalation patients had previously received checkpoint inhibitors. Partial responses occurred in three dose-escalation patients, of whom one had hepatocellular carcinoma and two had cutaneous melanoma. Peripheral TCRbeta sequencing was intended to test whether TCR sequence diversity was altered and clonal T-cell expansion was caused by ivuxolimab. The paper covers the monotherapy dose-escalation part of the phase I ivuxolimab trial, which included N ≈ 50 patients.

Genomic DNA was extracted from sorted cells for sequencing of the TCRbeta CDR3 region. The immunoSEQ Assay was used for sequencing of TCRbeta CDR3 regions. Here the immuneACCESS table is served through TCRdb, limited to in-frame sequences with V and J called. Missing clones are a known gap in these copies; in checked studies unresolved V genes cover under half, and the rest lacks a known reason. Across this sample there are more than 50,000 clones, with around 79% seen only once. The top ten hold over 1% of the sample. What the work shows at the level of the full study, not this receptor alone: Low levels of normalized T-cell clonal expansion were also seen in some nonresponding patients. In the 0.1-3.0 mg/kg groups, partial responders were among the patients with the lowest normalized peripheral clonal expansion, particularly in CD8+ T cells. After ivuxolimab, expanded clones were on average more numerous among CD8+ T cells than among CD4+ T cells. Clonal expansion of both CD4+ and CD8+ blood T cells was observed from baseline to week 6 at doses 0.1 to 3.0 mg/kg. The antigen specificity of the clonally expanded peripheral T cells was not determined.

Patients with a history of autoimmune disease or receiving systemic immunosuppression were excluded from the trial. Peripheral blood for TCR sequencing was drawn from every dose cohort at baseline, at cycle 4 day 1 and at cycle 7 day 1. Samples came from an open-label, multicenter, first-in-human phase I dose-escalation trial of ivuxolimab. Adults with locally advanced or metastatic melanoma, renal cell carcinoma, hepatocellular carcinoma or head and neck squamous cell carcinoma were enrolled in the trial. Before TCR sequencing, CD4+ T cells and CD8+ T cells were sorted from peripheral blood as separate populations. In regard to this clone: Its antigen remains unidentified. Base-call qualities are not available, and no considerably larger clone is one nucleotide away.

The germline V and J ends show losses of 0 bases and 5 bases respectively, and no gene match explains 3 bases of the junction. Taken from the germline V gene, the CDR1 and CDR2 loops are MNHEY and SVGAGI. The CDR3 holds 14 amino acids from the cysteine to the phenylalanine. Only the CDR3 portion is preserved as DNA: 42 bases, with reading frame beginning at the first base. Sample: CD4+ or CD8+ T cells sorted from blood, taken in a trial of the OX40 agonist ivuxolimab. The receptor's source is an adult with an advanced solid tumor such as melanoma, head and neck, liver or kidney cancer. The rearrangement joined TRBV6-5 to TRBJ1-2; 7 bases in the middle match TRBD1. The nucleotides read TGTGCCAGCAGTTACTCGGGGACAGTTTATGGCTACACCTTC. This translates into CASSYSGTVYGYTF.